This TCR beta chain is from a study of cytomegalovirus exposure and HLA in healthy donors. Overall study findings and caveats: Earlier findings revealed that most TCR beta V segments proved productive either about 87% or about 30% of the time.

This CDR3 region has 15 residues. V lost 1 base and J lost 4, with 11 bases in between. CDR1 and CDR2 (germline): SGHAT, FQNNGV. Concerning this clone itself: Its antigen is unknown.

The PCR had 60 Vbeta and 13 Jbeta primers. Libraries were prepared by immunoSEQ multiplex PCR; TCRdb keeps only in-frame clonotypes and omits some of them. The data show some 130,000 clones, around three quarters seen once. The sequencing input was PBMCs. The receptor's source is a man between 40 and 49 years old in good health and CMV-seronegative. This chain uses TRBV11-2 with TRBJ2-1, with D tentatively TRBD2 (6 bases). Here the CDR3 reads CASSLVAGLYNEQFF. The CDR3 nucleotides are TGTGCCAGCAGCTTAGTGGCGGGACTTTACAATGAGCAGTTCTTC.